Below are 19 T cell receptor beta chains sequenced from a single sample in a study of shared clonotypes between healthy human individuals. TCRdb keeps only in-frame clones here, not all; method: immunoSEQ multiplex PCR. The sample lists hundreds of thousands of clones; roughly 98% were seen once. Terminally differentiated effector memory CD45RA+ cells were excluded by CCR7 positive selection of CD45RO-negative cells. Sequenced sample: naive CD8+ T cells sorted from blood. The receptor set was obtained from a man aged 30 to 45 in good health.

This clone was counted once. The V gene is TRBV21-1, the J gene TRBJ2-4; no DNA check was done on the table's D call, TRBD2. TRBV21-1 corresponds to a pseudogene. The CDR3 runs 16 residues. CDR3 nucleotide sequence: TGTGCCAGCAGCAAGCCGCACGGGCGGGGCAAAAACATTCAGTACTTC. Amino acid sequence: CASSKPHGRGKNIQYF.

The gene calls are TRBV7-2 and TRBJ2-1; no firm D call. The germline V gene encodes CDR1 SGHTA and CDR2 FQGNSA. The CDR3 covers 17 residues. The germline V and J ends were trimmed by 3 bases and 0 bases, with 15 bases remaining between them. The CDR3 sequence is CASSFPRQLSSYNEQFF. For the CDR3, the DNA is TGTGCCAGCAGCTTTCCGCGGCAGCTAAGCTCCTACAATGAGCAGTTCTTC.

V is TRBV10-2 and J is TRBJ2-3; 7 bases match TRBD1. This CDR3 is 14 amino acids long. Germline-derived CDR1 and CDR2 are WSHSY and SAAADI. Germline trimming cut 4 bases from V and 2 bases from J; bases unmatched to any gene: 3. The CDR3 DNA reads as TGCGCCAGCAGTGTGACAGGGCTCACAGATACGCAGTATTTT. Amino acid sequence: CASSVTGLTDTQYF.

The J gene is TRBJ1-2, the V gene TRBV2; D is unclear. The CDR3 has 10 residues. Trimming removed 8 bases at V and 6 bases at J, with 7 bases between. Germline V lookup: CDR1 SNHLY, CDR2 FYNNEI. The CDR3 spells CASLADGYTF. DNA for the CDR3: TGTGCCAGCCTGGCGGATGGCTACACCTTC.

The chain employs TRBV25-1 and TRBJ2-7; D call uncertain. Germline V gene lookup returns CDR1 MGHDK and CDR2 SYGVNS. The CDR3 has 13 residues. The V end lost 5 bases, the J end lost 4 bases, and 12 bases lay between the germline ends. Written as DNA, the CDR3 is TGTGCCAGCAGTAGGCCCGAATCTTACGAGCAGTACTTC. It translates to CASSRPESYEQYF.

J is TRBJ2-3 and V is TRBV5-1; 12 positions agree with TRBD2. The CDR3 has 16 residues. Per the germline V gene, CDR1 is SGHRS and CDR2 is YFSETQ. With 2 bases clipped from V and 4 bases from J, the junction kept 5 bases outside the gene matches. The CDR3 DNA sequence: TGCGCCAGCAGCTTAGGACTAGCGGGAACGTCAGATACGCAGTATTTT. This codes for CASSLGLAGTSDTQYF.

The chain carries TRBV15 and TRBJ2-2; 16 bases are a match to TRBD2. Germline lookup yields CDR1 LNHNV and CDR2 YYDKDF (reference sequence). The trim removed 5 bases at V and 0 bases at J, leaving 3 bases unmatched. The CDR3 extends over 18 amino acids. In nucleotides, the CDR3 is TGTGCCACCAGCCCGGGACTAGCGGGAGGGTCGAACACCGGGGAGCTGTTTTTT. This sequence encodes CATSPGLAGGSNTGELFF.

This chain links TRBV18 with TRBJ2-1; 8 nucleotides align to TRBD1. CDR1 and CDR2 (germline): KGHSH, LQKENI. V was pared by 1 base and J by 0 bases, with 2 bases of the junction left unmatched. The length of the CDR3 is 16 residues. The CDR3 is CASSPRGQDSYNEQFF. The CDR3 region has the DNA TGTGCCAGCTCACCACGGGGACAGGACTCCTACAATGAGCAGTTCTTC.

The gene calls are TRBV5-4 and TRBJ2-3; no clear D. Germline V CDR1 and CDR2: SGHNT, YYREEE (reference sequence). The length of the CDR3 is 12 residues. Between the trimmed V and J ends, which lost 5 bases and 3 bases, there was a span of 7 bases. The CDR3 spells CASSVETDTQYF. In DNA, the CDR3 is TGTGCCAGCAGTGTGGAAACAGATACGCAGTATTTT.

The genes are TRBV13 and TRBJ2-5; no clear D gene. Trimming cost V 2 bases and J 5 bases, with 15 bases left between them. Germline lookup yields CDR1 PRHDT and CDR2 FYEKMQ (reference sequence). The CDR3 consists of 15 residues. In nucleotides, the CDR3 is TGTGCCAGCAGCTTAAGTCCTCAGAGTACGGAGACCCAGTACTTC. It specifies CASSLSPQSTETQYF.

The V call is TRBV7-8, the J call TRBJ1-4, with 9 positions matching TRBD1. The CDR3 has 15 residues. Germline V gene sequence: CDR1 SGHVS, CDR2 FQNEAQ. The V gene end was trimmed by 5 bases and the J gene end by 7 bases; junction bases not matched to a gene: 8. In nucleotides, the CDR3 is TGTGCCAGCAGCGTAACAGGGGGCGTGGGTGAAAAACTGTTTTTT. Amino acid sequence: CASSVTGGVGEKLFF.

The rearrangement joins TRBV27 to TRBJ2-2; D not resolved. V was clipped by 5 bases and J by 4 bases, with 11 bases between them. CDR1 MNHEY and CDR2 SMNVEV come from the germline V gene (reference sequence). This CDR3 is 14 amino acids long. The CDR3 DNA reads as TGTGCCAGCAGTCTCACGACCGTCACCGGGGAGCTGTTTTTT. Translating it yields CASSLTTVTGELFF.

This clone was seen only once. Other DNA sequences in this sample translate to the same CDR3. This chain links TRBV10-1 with TRBJ2-3; D not resolved. Germline CDR1 WNHNN, CDR2 SYGVQD (reference sequence). The ends were cut back, 2 bases at V and 1 base at J, with 1 base in the middle. This CDR3 spans 12 amino acids. CDR3 sequence reads: CASSEGTDTQYF. DNA for the CDR3: TGCGCCAGCAGTGAGGGCACAGATACGCAGTATTTT.

The V gene is TRBV13, the J gene TRBJ2-2, with 7 nucleotides matching TRBD2. This CDR3 has 16 residues. The ends lost 7 bases at V and 1 base at J; junction bases unmatched: 9. Germline V lookup: CDR1 PRHDT, CDR2 FYEKMQ (reference sequence). In DNA, the CDR3 is TGTGCCAGCAACCATGGTCTAGCGGAGAACACCGGGGAGCTGTTTTTT. Translated: CASNHGLAENTGELFF.

This chain joins TRBV5-4 and TRBJ2-7; TRBD1 aligns across 9 bases. J gave up 0 bases and V 3 bases, and 4 bases lay outside the gene matches. The CDR3 covers 15 residues. The germline V gene encodes CDR1 SGHNT and CDR2 YYREEE (reference sequence). CDR3 nucleotide sequence: TGTGCCAGCAGCTCCCGGGACAGGGTCTCCTACGAGCAGTACTTC. Its translation is CASSSRDRVSYEQYF.

The V call is TRBV7-9, the J call TRBJ2-2; TRBD2 matches 10 bases. Germline CDR1 and CDR2: SEHNR and FQNEAQ (reference sequence). The CDR3 covers 17 residues. The J segment lost 5 bases and the V segment lost 7 bases, leaving 13 bases of the junction unmatched. Here the CDR3 reads CASTPWAASGRTGELFF. In DNA, the CDR3 is TGTGCCAGCACCCCCTGGGCGGCTAGCGGGAGAACCGGGGAGCTGTTTTTT.

CDR3 in DNA: TGCGCCAGCAGCTTGGGAGCGCCCGCCTACAATGAGCAGTTCTTC. This codes for CASSLGAPAYNEQFF. The chain joins TRBV5-1 to TRBJ2-1; D call uncertain. This CDR3 has 15 residues. V lost 0 bases, J lost 2 bases, and 9 bases lay in between. Germline V CDR1 and CDR2: SGHRS, YFSETQ.

In regard to this clone: Other DNA sequences from this sample encode an identical CDR3 as well. This CDR3 reads CASSFLQDYNEQFF. The CDR3, as DNA: TGTGCCAGCAGTTTTCTTCAGGACTACAATGAGCAGTTCTTC. The chain links TRBV27 to TRBJ2-1; D is undetermined. The CDR3 covers 14 residues. Germline-derived CDR1 and CDR2 are MNHEY and SMNVEV (reference sequence). Trimming removed 3 bases from V and 3 bases from J, with 9 bases in between.

This chain links TRBV4-1 with TRBJ2-3; D remains unclear. The CDR3 sequence is 14 residues long. CDR1 is MGHRA, CDR2 YSYEKL, per germline. V lost 2 bases, J lost 2 bases, and 8 bases lay in between. CDR3 sequence reads: CASSQTMITDTQYF. As DNA, the CDR3 is TGCGCCAGCAGCCAAACTATGATCACAGATACGCAGTATTTT.